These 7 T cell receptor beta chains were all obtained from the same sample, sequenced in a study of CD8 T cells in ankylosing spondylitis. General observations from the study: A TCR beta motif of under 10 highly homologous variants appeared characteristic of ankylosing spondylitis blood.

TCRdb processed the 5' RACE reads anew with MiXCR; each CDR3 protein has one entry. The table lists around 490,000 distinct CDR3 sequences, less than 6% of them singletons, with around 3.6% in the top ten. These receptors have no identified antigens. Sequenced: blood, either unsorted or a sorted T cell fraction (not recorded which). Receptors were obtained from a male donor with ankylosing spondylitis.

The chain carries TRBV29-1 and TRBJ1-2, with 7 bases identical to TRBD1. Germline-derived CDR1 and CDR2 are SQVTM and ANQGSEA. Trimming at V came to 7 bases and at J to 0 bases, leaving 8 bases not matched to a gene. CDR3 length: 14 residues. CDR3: CSARQGSANYGYTF. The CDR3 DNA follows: TGCAGCGCACGACAGGGTTCCGCTAACTATGGCTACACCTTC.

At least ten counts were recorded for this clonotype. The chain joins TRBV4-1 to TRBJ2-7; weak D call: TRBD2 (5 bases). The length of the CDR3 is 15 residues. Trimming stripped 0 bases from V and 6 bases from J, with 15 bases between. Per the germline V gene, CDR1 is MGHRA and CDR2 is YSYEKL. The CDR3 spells CASSQDMTRGREQYF. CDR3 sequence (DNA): TGCGCCAGCAGCCAAGATATGACCCGAGGGCGCGAGCAGTACTTC.

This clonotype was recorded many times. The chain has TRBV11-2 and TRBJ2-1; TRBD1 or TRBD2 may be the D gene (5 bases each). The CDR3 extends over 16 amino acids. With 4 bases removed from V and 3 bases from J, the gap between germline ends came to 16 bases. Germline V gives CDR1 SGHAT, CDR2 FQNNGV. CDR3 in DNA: TGTGCCAGCAGCTCCATCAGGGAGAGGGGCTACAATGAGCAGTTCTTC. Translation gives CASSSIRERGYNEQFF. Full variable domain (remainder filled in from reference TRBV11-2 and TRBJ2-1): EAGVAQSPRYKIIEKRQSVAFWCNPISGHATLYWYQQILGQGPKLLIQFQNNGVVDDSQLPKDRFSAERLKGVDSTLKIQPAKLEDSAVYLCASSSIRERGYNEQFFGPGTRLTVL.

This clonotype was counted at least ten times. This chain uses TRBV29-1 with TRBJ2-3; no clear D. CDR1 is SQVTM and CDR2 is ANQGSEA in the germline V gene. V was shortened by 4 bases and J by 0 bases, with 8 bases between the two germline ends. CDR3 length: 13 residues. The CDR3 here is CSVGFRSTDTQYF. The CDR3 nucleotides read TGCAGCGTTGGTTTCCGAAGCACAGATACGCAGTATTTT.

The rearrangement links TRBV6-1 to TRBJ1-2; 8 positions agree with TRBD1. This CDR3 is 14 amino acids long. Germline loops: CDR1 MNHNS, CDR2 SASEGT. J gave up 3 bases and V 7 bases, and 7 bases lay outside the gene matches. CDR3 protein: CASNNRGKDYGYTF. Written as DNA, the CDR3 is TGTGCCAGCAACAACAGGGGGAAAGACTATGGCTACACCTTC.

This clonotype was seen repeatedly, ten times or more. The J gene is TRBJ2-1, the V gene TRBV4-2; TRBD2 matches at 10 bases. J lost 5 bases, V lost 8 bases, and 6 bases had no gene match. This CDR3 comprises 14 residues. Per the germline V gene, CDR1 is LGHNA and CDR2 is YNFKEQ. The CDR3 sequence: CASCELAGDNEQFF. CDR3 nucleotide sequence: TGTGCCAGCTGTGAGCTAGCGGGGGACAATGAGCAGTTCTTC.

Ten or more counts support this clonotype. CDR3 sequence (DNA): TGTGCCAGCAGGCCCCACGGGGACTATGGCTACACCTTC. Its protein is CASRPHGDYGYTF. V is TRBV6-1 and J is TRBJ1-2; D call uncertain. The germline V gene has CDR1 MNHNS and CDR2 SASEGT. Between the trimmed V and J ends, which lost 6 bases and 3 bases, there was a span of 11 bases. The CDR3 runs 13 residues.